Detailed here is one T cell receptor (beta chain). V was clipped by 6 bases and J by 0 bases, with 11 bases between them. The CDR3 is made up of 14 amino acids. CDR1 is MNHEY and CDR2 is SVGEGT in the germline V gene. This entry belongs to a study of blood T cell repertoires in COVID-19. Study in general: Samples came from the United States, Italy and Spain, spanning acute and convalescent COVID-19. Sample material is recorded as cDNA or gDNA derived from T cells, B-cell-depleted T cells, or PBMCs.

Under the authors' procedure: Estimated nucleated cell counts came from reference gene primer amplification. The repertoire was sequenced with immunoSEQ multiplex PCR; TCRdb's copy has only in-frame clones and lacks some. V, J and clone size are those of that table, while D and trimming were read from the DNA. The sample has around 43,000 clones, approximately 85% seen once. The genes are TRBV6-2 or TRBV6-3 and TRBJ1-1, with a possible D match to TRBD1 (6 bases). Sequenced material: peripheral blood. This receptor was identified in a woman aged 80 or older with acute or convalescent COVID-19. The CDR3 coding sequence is TGTGCCAGCAGCCGACAGGAGATGAACACTGAAGCTTTCTTT. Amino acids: CASSRQEMNTEAFF.